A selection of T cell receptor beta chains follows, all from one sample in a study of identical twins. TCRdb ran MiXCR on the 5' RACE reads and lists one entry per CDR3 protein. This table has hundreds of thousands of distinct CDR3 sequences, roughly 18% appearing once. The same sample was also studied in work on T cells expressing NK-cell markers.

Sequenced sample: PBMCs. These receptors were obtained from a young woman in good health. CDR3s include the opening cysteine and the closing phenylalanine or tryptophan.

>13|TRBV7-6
CASSFSVLGTQYF
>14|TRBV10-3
CAISDSAGVGGYTF
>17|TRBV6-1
CASTWGLAKAGGDTQYF
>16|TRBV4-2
CASSQDGGGLAYEQYF
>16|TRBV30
CAWSVRWRRGQYGYTF
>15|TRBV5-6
CASSRTLGGGETQYF
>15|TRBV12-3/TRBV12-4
CASSFRGLTSYGYTF
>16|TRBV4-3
CASSQDVSGRASDLFF
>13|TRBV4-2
CASSSDGHNEQFF
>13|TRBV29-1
CSAALQRGDEQYF
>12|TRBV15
CATSGRQTGYTF
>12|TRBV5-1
CASKGGRNEQFF
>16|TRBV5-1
CASSAGQTPYTDTQYF
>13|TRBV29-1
CSGGLGGSYEQYF
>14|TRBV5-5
CASSHQITNYGYTF
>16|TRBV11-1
CASSLAPPVDADEQFF
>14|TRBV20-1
CSAIQGPYAFGYTF
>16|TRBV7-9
CASSNHRGRGGTEAFF
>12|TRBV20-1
CSVKGTYNEQFF
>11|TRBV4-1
CASERGNEQFF
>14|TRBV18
CASSPPVGNNEQFF
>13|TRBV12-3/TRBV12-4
CASSLGTAQPQHF
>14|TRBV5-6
CASSFRGSYSPLHF
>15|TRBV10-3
CAISPRTEEAYEQYF
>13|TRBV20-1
CSASWAGANVLTF
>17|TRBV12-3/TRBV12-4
CASSRKYGTGEYNEQFF
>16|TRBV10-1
CASSEFLAPSYNEQFF
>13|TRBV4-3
CASSRGYNNIQYF
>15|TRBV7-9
CASSLEGTWNYEQYF
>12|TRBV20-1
CSGTASNTEAFF
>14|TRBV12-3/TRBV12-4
CASSLAGRREKLFF
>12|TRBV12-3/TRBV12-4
CASSLWAETQYF
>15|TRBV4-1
CASSPSFGSIYEQYF
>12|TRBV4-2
CATGGVYNEQFF
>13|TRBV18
CASSQPTWKTQYF
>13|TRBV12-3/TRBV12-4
CASRPTSSNEQYF
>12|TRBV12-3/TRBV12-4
CASSIEGNEQFF
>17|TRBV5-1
CASSLGLAGYSYNEQFF
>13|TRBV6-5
CASSLYTNYEQYF
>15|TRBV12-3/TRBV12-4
CASSLAGTGPDEQFF
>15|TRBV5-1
CASSLGGGITYEQYF
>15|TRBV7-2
CASSNGAGDGYGYTF
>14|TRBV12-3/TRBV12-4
CASSLDRYSYEQYF
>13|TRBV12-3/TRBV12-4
CASSPPTVTEAFF
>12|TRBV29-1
CSVSSANEKLFF
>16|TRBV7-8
CASSLAARGGGYTQYF
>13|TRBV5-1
CATTPWFGGELFF